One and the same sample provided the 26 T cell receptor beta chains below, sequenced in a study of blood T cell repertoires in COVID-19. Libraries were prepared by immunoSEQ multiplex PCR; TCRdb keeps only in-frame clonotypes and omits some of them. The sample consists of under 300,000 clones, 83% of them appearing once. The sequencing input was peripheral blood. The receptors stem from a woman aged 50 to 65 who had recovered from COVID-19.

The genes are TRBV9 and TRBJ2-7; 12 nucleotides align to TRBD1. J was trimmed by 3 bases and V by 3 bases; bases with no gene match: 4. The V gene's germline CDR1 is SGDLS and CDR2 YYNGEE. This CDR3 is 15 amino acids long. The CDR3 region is CASSAGTGGDYEQYF. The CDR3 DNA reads TGTGCCAGCAGCGCAGGGACAGGGGGCGACTACGAGCAGTACTTC.

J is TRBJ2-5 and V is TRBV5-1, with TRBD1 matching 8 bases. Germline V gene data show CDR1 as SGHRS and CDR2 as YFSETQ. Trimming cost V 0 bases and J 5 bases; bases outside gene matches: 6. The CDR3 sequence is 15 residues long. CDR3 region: CASSLGATGEETQYF. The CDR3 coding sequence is TGCGCCAGCAGCTTGGGGGCGACAGGGGAGGAGACCCAGTACTTC.

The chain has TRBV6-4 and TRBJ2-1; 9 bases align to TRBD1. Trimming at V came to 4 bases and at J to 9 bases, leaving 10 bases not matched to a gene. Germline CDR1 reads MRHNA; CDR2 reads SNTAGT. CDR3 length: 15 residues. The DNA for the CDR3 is TGTGCCAGCAGTGCAGGACAGGGGATTGGTAGTGAGCAGTTCTTC. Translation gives CASSAGQGIGSEQFF.

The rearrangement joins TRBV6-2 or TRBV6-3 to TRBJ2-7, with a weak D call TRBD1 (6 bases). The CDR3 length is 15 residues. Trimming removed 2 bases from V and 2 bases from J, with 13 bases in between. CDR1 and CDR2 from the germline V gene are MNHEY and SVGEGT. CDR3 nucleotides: TGTGCCAGCAGTTACGCCGGGACAATTCCCTACGAGCAGTACTTC. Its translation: CASSYAGTIPYEQYF.

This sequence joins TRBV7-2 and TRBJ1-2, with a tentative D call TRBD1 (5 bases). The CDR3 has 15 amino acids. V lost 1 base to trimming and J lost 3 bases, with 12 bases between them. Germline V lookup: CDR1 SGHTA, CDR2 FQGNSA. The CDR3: CASSLVFGGDYGYTF. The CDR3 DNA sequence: TGTGCCAGCAGCTTAGTATTCGGGGGTGACTATGGCTACACCTTC. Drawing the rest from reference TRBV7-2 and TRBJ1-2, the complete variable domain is GAGVSQSPSNKVTEKGKDVELRCDPISGHTALYWYRQSLGQGLEFLIYFQGNSAPDKSGLPSDRFSAERTGGSVSTLTIQRTQQEDSAVYLCASSLVFGGDYGYTFGSGTRLTVV.

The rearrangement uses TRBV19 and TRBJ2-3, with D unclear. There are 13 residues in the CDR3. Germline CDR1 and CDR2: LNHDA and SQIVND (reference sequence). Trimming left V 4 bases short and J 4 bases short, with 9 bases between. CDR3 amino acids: CASSRLDADTQYF. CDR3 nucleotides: TGTGCCAGTAGTAGGTTAGATGCAGATACGCAGTATTTT.

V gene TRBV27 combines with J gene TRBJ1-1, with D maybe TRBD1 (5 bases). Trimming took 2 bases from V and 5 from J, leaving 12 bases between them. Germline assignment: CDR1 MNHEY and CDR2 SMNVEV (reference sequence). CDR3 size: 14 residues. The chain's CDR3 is CASSLGDRPTEAFF. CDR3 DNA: TGTGCCAGCAGTTTAGGAGACAGACCAACTGAAGCTTTCTTT.

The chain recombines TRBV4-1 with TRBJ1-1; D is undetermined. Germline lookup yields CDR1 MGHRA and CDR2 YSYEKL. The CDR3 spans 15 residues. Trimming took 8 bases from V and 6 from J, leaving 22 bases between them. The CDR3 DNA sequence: TGCGCCAGCGCATCGGCTGGAGGGATCTCGGCTGAAGCTTTCTTT. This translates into CASASAGGISAEAFF.

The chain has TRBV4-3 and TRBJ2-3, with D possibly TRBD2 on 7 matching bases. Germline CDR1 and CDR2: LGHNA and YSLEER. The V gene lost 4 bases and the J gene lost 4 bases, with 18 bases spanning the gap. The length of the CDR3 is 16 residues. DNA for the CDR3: TGCGCCAGCAGCCTGGGGGAGGGGGGGCCCGCAGATACGCAGTATTTT. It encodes CASSLGEGGPADTQYF.

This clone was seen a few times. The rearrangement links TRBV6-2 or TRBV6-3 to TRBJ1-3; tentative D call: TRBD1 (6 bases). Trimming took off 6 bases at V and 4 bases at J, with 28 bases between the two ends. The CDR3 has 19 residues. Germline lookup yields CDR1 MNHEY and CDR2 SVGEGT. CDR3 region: CASSLGTLGPYVAGNTIYF. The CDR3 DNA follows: TGTGCCAGCAGCCTCGGGACATTAGGGCCCTACGTCGCGGGAAACACCATATATTTT.

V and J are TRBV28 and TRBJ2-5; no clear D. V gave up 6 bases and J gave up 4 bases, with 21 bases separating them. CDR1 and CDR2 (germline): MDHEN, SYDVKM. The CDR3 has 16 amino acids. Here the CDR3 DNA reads TGTGCCAGCAGCGAATTTCGAGAGCGTTCAACAGAGACCCAGTACTTC. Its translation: CASSEFRERSTETQYF. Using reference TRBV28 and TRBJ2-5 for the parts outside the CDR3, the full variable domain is DVKVTQSSRYLVKRTGEKVFLECVQDMDHENMFWYRQDPGLGLRLIYFSYDVKMKEKGDIPEGYSVSREKKERFSLILESASTNQTSMYLCASSEFRERSTETQYFGPGTRLLVL.

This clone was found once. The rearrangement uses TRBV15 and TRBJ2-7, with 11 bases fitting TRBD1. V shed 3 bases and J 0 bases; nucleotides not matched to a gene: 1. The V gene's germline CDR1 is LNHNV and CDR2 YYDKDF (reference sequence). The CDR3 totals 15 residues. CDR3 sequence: CATSSGTGGSYEQYF. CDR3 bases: TGTGCCACCAGCAGCGGGACAGGGGGCTCCTACGAGCAGTACTTC.

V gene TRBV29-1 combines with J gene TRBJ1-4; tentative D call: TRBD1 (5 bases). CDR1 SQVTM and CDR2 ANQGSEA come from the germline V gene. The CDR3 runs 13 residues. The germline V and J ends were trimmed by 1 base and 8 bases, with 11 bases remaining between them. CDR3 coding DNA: TGCAGCGTTGAAGTCAGGGAGGGGGAAAAACTGTTTTTT. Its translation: CSVEVREGEKLFF.

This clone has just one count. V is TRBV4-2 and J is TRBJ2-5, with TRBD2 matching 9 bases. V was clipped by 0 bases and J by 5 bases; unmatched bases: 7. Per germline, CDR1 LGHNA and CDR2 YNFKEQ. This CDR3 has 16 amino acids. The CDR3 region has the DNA TGTGCCAGCAGCCAAGACCGCGGGGGGGCGAGGGAGACCCAGTACTTC. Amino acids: CASSQDRGGARETQYF.

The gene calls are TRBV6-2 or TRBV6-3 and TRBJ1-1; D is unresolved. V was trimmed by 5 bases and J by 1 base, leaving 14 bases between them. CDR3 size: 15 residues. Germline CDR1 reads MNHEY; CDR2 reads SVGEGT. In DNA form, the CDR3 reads TGTGCCAGCAGTCCCGGGAACGAAAGGAACACTGAAGCTTTCTTT. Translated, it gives CASSPGNERNTEAFF.

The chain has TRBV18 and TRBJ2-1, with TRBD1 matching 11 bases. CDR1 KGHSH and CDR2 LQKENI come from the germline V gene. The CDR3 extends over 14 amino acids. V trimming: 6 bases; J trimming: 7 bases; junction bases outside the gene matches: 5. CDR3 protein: CASSLDRGLNEQFF. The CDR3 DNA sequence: TGTGCCAGCTCTCTGGACAGGGGGCTTAATGAGCAGTTCTTC.

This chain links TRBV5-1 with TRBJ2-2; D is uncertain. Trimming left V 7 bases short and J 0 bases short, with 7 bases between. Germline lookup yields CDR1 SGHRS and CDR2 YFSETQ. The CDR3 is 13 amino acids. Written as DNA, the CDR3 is TGCGCCAGCCAGGTCGCGAACACCGGGGAGCTGTTTTTT. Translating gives CASQVANTGELFF.

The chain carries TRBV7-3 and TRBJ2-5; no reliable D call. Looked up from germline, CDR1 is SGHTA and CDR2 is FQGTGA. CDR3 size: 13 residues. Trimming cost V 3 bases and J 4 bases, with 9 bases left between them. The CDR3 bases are TGTGCCAGCAGCTTGGGTCCAGGAGAGACCCAGTACTTC. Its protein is CASSLGPGETQYF.

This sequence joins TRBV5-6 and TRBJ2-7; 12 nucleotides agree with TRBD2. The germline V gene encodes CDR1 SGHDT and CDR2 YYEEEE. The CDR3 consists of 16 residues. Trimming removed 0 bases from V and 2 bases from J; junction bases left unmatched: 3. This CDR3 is CASSLASGRAPYEQYF. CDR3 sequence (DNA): TGTGCCAGCAGCTTGGCTAGCGGGAGGGCCCCCTACGAGCAGTACTTC.

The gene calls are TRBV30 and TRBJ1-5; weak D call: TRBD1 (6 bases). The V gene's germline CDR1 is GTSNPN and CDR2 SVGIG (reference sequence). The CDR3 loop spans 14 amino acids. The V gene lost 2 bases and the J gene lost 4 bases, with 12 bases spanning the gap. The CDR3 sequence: CAWSSTQGNQPQHF. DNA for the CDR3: TGTGCCTGGAGTTCCACACAGGGAAATCAGCCCCAGCATTTT.

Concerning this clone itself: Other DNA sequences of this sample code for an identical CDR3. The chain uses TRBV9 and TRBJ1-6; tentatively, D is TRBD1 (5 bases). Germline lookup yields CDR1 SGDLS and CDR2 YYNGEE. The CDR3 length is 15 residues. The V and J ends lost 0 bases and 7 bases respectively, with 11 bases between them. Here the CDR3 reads CASSVAGVGNSPLHF. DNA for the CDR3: TGTGCCAGCAGCGTAGCGGGGGTCGGAAATTCACCCCTCCACTTT.

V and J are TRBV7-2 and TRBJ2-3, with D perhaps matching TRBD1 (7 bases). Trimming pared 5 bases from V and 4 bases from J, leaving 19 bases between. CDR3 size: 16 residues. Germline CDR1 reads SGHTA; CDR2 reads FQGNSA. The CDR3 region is CASSGGTSGGPDTQYF. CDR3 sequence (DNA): TGTGCCAGCAGCGGCGGGACATCAGGGGGGCCAGATACGCAGTATTTT.

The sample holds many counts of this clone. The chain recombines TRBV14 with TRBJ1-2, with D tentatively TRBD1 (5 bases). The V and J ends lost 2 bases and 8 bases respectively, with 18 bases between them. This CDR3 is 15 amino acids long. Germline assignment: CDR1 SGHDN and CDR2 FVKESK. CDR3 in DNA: TGTGCCAGCAGCCAATCCACTGGGGCACTTAACGGCTACACCTTC. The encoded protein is CASSQSTGALNGYTF. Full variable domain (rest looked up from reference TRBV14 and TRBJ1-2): EAGVTQFPSHSVIEKGQTVTLRCDPISGHDNLYWYRRVMGKEIKFLLHFVKESKQDESGMPNNRFLAERTGGTYSTLKVQPAELEDSGVYFCASSQSTGALNGYTFGSGTRLTVV.

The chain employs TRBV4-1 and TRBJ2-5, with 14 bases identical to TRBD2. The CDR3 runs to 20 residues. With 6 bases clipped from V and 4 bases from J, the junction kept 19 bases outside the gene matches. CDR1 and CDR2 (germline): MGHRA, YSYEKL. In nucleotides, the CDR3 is TGCGCCAGCAGTCCCGTGCCGGGGAGACTAGCGGGGGGGCCAAGAGAGACCCAGTACTTC. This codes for CASSPVPGRLAGGPRETQYF.

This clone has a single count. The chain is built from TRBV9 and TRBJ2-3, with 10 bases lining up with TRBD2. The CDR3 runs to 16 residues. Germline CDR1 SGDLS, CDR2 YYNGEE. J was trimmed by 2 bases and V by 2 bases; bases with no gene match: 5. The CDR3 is CASSVEAGGNTDTQYF. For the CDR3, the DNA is TGTGCCAGCAGCGTGGAAGCGGGGGGGAACACAGATACGCAGTATTTT.

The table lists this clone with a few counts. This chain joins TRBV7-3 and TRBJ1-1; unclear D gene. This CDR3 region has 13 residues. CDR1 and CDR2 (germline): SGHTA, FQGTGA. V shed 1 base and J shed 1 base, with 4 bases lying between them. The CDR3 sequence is CASSLNRNTEAFF. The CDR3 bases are TGTGCCAGCAGCTTAAACAGGAACACTGAAGCTTTCTTT. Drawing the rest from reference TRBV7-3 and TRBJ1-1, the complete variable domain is GAGVSQTPSNKVTEKGKYVELRCDPISGHTALYWYRQSLGQGPEFLIYFQGTGAADDSGLPNDRFFAVRPEGSVSTLKIQRTERGDSAVYLCASSLNRNTEAFFGQGTRLTVV.